This T cell receptor beta chain was recovered during a study of cytomegalovirus exposure and HLA in healthy donors. Notes on the study in general: It was reported that the classifier diagnosed cytomegalovirus status with high specificity and sensitivity in both the original and validation cohorts. In a later analysis, HLA-C alleles had the fewest associated TCRs, DRB1 alleles the most. Solely CMV serostatus was available to characterize immune exposure. There were a few CMV-associated chains whose specificity for CMV antigens was confirmed in vitro.

In the PCR, 60 Vbeta and 13 Jbeta primers were used. Only in-frame clones appear in the TCRdb table, and some are missing; sequencing was by immunoSEQ multiplex PCR. The sample has under 95,000 clones, around 82% seen once; the top ten hold 0.9% to 1.2%. Germline CDR1 and CDR2: MNHNS and SASEGT. The V and J ends lost 7 bases and 4 bases respectively, with 13 bases between them. This CDR3 is 13 amino acids long. Points on this clone: No antigen is known for it.

The chain uses TRBV6-1 and TRBJ1-2; D ambiguous. The sample was PBMCs. This clonotype originated in a male donor in good health and CMV-seronegative. CDR3 protein: CASMRVAGYGYTF. The DNA of the CDR3 is TGTGCCAGCATGAGAGTTGCCGGCTATGGCTACACCTTC.